The entry that follows covers one T cell receptor (beta chain) sequence. The antigen is undetermined. CD45RO-negative, CCR7-positively selected cells formed the naive CD8 fraction, excluding terminally differentiated effector memory CD45RA+ cells. This record belongs to a study of shared clonotypes between healthy human individuals. An assay was performed, and its level was deep. The assay was immunoSEQ multiplex PCR, and TCRdb's table has in-frame clones only and misses some. The sample lists some 2 million clones, over 85% occurring once. General study results and limits: Genetic and exposure-history diversity was limited by the small donor number. Deeper or shallower sequencing was expected to change how clonotypes are shared among donors. Only blood was sampled; tissue repertoires likely differ.

Source material: naive CD8+ T cells sorted from blood. The receptor was isolated from a man between 18 and 29 years old in good health.

The CDR3 coding sequence is TGTGCCAGTAGTGCAACTAGCGGGGGGCTCATCTACGAGCAGTACTTC. Translated, it gives CASSATSGGLIYEQYF. The chain uses TRBV19 and TRBJ2-7; 12 nucleotides align to TRBD2. CDR1 and CDR2 from the germline V gene are LNHDA and SQIVND (reference sequence). V lost 5 bases to trimming and J lost 3 bases; unmatched junction nucleotides: 8. The CDR3 has 16 residues.